This T cell receptor beta chain was recovered during a study of blood T cell repertoires in COVID-19. Study as a whole: From the United States, Italy and Spain came samples of acute and convalescent COVID-19. Sources were T cells, B-cell-depleted T cells, or PBMCs; the material itself was cDNA or gDNA.

Recruitment covered 20 to 25 US areas and drew participants whose ages spanned roughly 18 to 89 years. Categorization into cohorts depended on clinical history that participants reported. Generated by immunoSEQ multiplex PCR, the TCRdb table keeps only in-frame clones and is missing some. The sample includes 210,000 or so clones, around 85% of them seen just once. The CDR3 totals 15 residues. Germline V gene sequence: CDR1 SGHTA, CDR2 FQGNSA. J was trimmed by 0 bases and V by 4 bases; bases with no gene match: 3. The sample comprised PBMCs or T cells enriched from blood (not recorded which). This receptor was taken from a woman aged 45 to 65 in a cohort exposed to, infected with or recovered from COVID-19 (not recorded which). The chain links TRBV7-2 to TRBJ1-5, with TRBD1 identical over 7 bases. The CDR3 bases are TGTGCCAGCAGCTCGGGGGACAGTAGCAATCAGCCCCAGCATTTT. This sequence encodes CASSSGDSSNQPQHF.